This paragraph covers one T cell receptor (beta chain) sequence. Its antigen is still unknown. Base qualities are not recorded, but no much larger clone differs from it by a single base. The CDR3 regions of human TCRbeta chains were analyzed by immunosequencing. Concerning the study's data processing: TCRs in the repertoires were compared against a reference library of SARS-CoV-2-specific TCRs that had been generated with the MIRA antigen-specificity platform. Breadth meant the fraction of unique TCRs that were SARS-CoV-2-associated, whereas depth meant the fraction of total T cells that were SARS-CoV-2-associated. Using the MIRA data, every spike-specific TCR was mapped to the spike region that the TCR reacted to and assigned to either a CD4 or a CD8 class. Log10-transformed breadth and depth values were compared by one-way ANOVA with Sidak's multiple comparisons tests. Held by TCRdb, this immuneACCESS table contains in-frame sequences only and omits some clones. Under half of the omission traces to an unresolved V gene where checked; the cause of the rest is unknown. Clone size and V and J calls were adopted from that table, with D and trimming inferred from the DNA. In all, the sample holds about 270,000 clones, and around 93% of those were seen once. 0.5% to 0.7% of the sample is taken by the ten largest.

Explained via the paper, the time point label denotes: about 28 days (+/-7) after the second vaccine dose. AZD1222 recipients whose second dose came at about 4 weeks and those whose second dose came at about 12 weeks were combined into one group, since spike-specific TCR depth and breadth did not differ between the two schedules. The vaccinee samples were drawn from two UK trials, COV001 and COV002, one of which was a single-blind randomized controlled phase 2/3 trial testing AZD1222 (ChAdOx1 nCoV-19) in healthy adults. For TCRbeta chain sequencing, PBMC samples were collected from trial participants at day 0 and at day 28 after the second dose. The CDR3 runs 13 amino acids, cysteine and phenylalanine included. Only CDR3 DNA is held: 39 bases, read in frame from base 1. Trimmed from V: 8 bases; trimmed from J: 6 bases; junction bases lacking a gene match: 5. From a lookup of the germline V gene, CDR1 and CDR2 are MNHEY and SVGAGI.

The record originates from a study of T cell responses to AZD1222 COVID-19 vaccine (dated by TCRdb to the early 2020s). For the study in its entirety: A total of 230 to 250 trial participants underwent TCR sequencing, of whom some 210 received two doses of AZD1222 and around 26 received two doses of the MenACWY control vaccine. Trial participants were enrolled into age subgroups of 18-55, 56-69 and 70-plus years, which contained roughly 140, 27 and 60 TCR-sequenced participants, respectively. General conclusions and limits of the study: CD4 TCRs associated with the vaccine covered the entire spike protein, and the dominant responses were in regions 160-218 and 743-854. Only a handful of AZD1222 recipients were SARS-CoV-2 seropositive at baseline, limiting conclusions about previously exposed vaccinees. In the small 56-69-year group, the increase in depth fell short of significance, most likely because of low power. Epitopes outside the regions mutated in the B.1.351 and B.1.1.7 variants were reportedly recognized by nearly half of the unique spike-specific TCRs. After two AZD1222 doses, both the breadth and the depth of spike-specific TCRs were significantly higher than at day 0 and than in MenACWY recipients. Because no samples from the day 14 peak response were available, repertoires could be characterized only after the peak T cell response. Most participants were white British and females outnumbered males, and the authors suggested that clonal diversity may have been underestimated.

The chain couples TRBV6-5 to TRBJ1-5; 9 central bases correspond to TRBD1. The sequenced sample was peripheral blood, obtained 28 days after the second AZD1222 dose. The sequence came from an adult who received the AZD1222 COVID-19 vaccine. The CDR3 in this case is CASVTGGSQPQHF. The bases read TGTGCCAGCGTTACAGGGGGCAGTCAGCCCCAGCATTTT.